Sequencing of this T cell receptor (beta chain) was carried out in a study of blood T cells in healthy people across ages (dated by TCRdb to between 2014 and 2017). General notes on the study: Template switching captured roughly one uniquely barcoded TCR beta cDNA molecule per two T cells in model experiments. To track age-related changes in TCR beta repertoire diversity, the study relied on deep sequencing normalized with unique cDNA molecular identifiers. Donors were grouped into four age groups: young (average 16 years), middle-aged (39), aged (around 60) and long-lived (less than 85). To avoid experimental bias, donors of different ages were spread randomly across the sequencing lanes. The study analyzed two additional independent replicas of 1 million unique cDNA reads from the same blood draw for two donors, one aged 18 to 30 and one aged 80 or older.

Comments on this clonotype: The antigen it binds to is not known. Per-nucleotide qualities are absent, and no much larger clonotype sits a single base away.

What the research found in general, with its limitations: Observed TCR beta diversity per million T cells fell roughly linearly with age, and a significant reduction was already apparent by age around 39. Estimates of total diversity from one million sequenced T cells were regarded as lower bounds and underestimates. Donor CMV infection status was unknown, potentially confounding age-related changes in expanded clonotypes. Bulk unsorted PBMC profiling prevented conclusive comparison of naive and antigen-experienced compartments. Compared with the aged group, the long-lived group had more naive CD4+ T cells, fewer expanded clones and increased TCR diversity, suggesting age selection. There was a strong correlation between observed TCR beta diversity and the percentage of naive T cells measured by flow cytometry.

The donors were 40 or so Caucasian individuals from Russia, aged roughly 6 to 100 years, who were systemically healthy. Each donor gave around 9.8 milliliters of peripheral blood, collected into EDTA-treated Vacutainer tubes. Ficoll-Paque density-gradient centrifugation was used to isolate PBMCs, with at least 6.5 million per sample. Trizol reagent was used to extract total RNA from the PBMCs, yielding at least 5.5 micrograms per sample. The percentages of naive CD45RAhigh/CD27high T cells were determined by flow cytometry on a PBMC aliquot from every donor. Library construction relied on 5' RACE. Sequenced on an Illumina HiSeq 2500. The second PCR ran for roughly 7 to 12 cycles and used a J-beta primer mix along with a sample-barcoded 5' primer. A unique molecular identifier was introduced onto each TCR beta cDNA molecule by a template-switch 5' adaptor carrying 12 random nucleotides. At least 3 million CDR3-containing paired-end reads were obtained from each sample. The Mint cDNA synthesis kit, primed by a TRBC-specific oligonucleotide, was used to synthesize first-strand cDNA from all RNA. Following uracil-DNA glycosylase treatment, all cDNA underwent a first 18-cycle PCR with the universal primers M1SS and BC2_uni_R. The study's processing was this. For normalization, 1 million high-quality reads, each with a distinct molecular identifier, were randomly selected from each sample. Instead of being binned into consensus sequences, reads that shared molecular identifiers were thrown out. MiTCR, run with a Q25 quality threshold and the strictest error-elimination algorithm, handled CDR3 identification, clonotype clustering and error correction. Lower-bound total TCR beta diversity was estimated with a nonparametric unseen species model using Euler transformation. TCRdb ran its own pipeline on the public reads, namely fastp trimming at Q25 and MiXCR clone calling, and kept in-frame beta chains. Each CDR3 protein gets just one entry, which takes the most common genes and DNA from the rows behind it. For this entry, the V and J calls and clone size follow TCRdb and not the study's own pipeline. Across this sample there are over a million distinct CDR3 sequences, with 35% to 55% seen only once. The ten largest clonotypes hold 15% to 20% of the sample.

Inclusive of the bounding cysteine and phenylalanine, the CDR3 is 16 residues long. Here the CDR3 DNA is all that survives: 48 bases in frame from base 1. According to the germline V gene, CDR1 reads KGHSH and CDR2 reads LQKENI. Deletion took 5 bases off V and 5 bases off J, with a span of 21 bases between the germline ends. This TCR derives from a woman between 55 and 75 years old in good health. The source material was blood. Recombination linked TRBV18 to TRBJ2-5, and TRBD2 may be the D gene, going by 6 matching bases. At the DNA level, the sequence is TGTGCCAGCTCAAGCGGGCAGGCGGCCCTTGGTGAGACCCAGTACTTC. The translation is CASSSGQAALGETQYF.